This is a list of T cell receptor beta chains from one sample in a study of T cell repertoires in cytomegalovirus infection. From the reads, TCRdb called clonotypes with MiXCR, one entry per CDR3 protein. The sample lists nearly 650,000 distinct CDR3 sequences, roughly 24% occurring once. The sequencing sample was made of CD8+ T cells from PBMCs. These receptors all stem from a human donor in good health (CMV status not recorded). Some clones in this sample may be carry-over from other donors' samples. Each CDR3 is given with its conserved first and last residue. The order of the fields is CDR3 length, V gene, D gene, J gene, clone size, CDR3 DNA, CDR3 protein. A D gene is named only where the DNA matches it firmly. The listing skips clone size in some rows; elsewhere it reads once, few, many or a size class.

>14|TRBV27|.|TRBJ2-5|.
TGTGCCAGCAGTTGGGTGGGACACCAAGAGACCCAGTACTTC
CASSWVGHQETQYF
>18|TRBV19|TRBD2|TRBJ2-1|.
TGTGCCAGTAGTCCCCATCGCCCACTAGCGGGGGGAGAGAATGAGCAGTTCTTC
CASSPHRPLAGGENEQFF
>14|TRBV7-2|TRBD1|TRBJ2-7|many
TGTGCCAGCAGCTCCAGACAGGACAGGTACGAGCAGTACTTC
CASSSRQDRYEQYF
>18|TRBV12-3/TRBV12-4|TRBD2|TRBJ2-3|many
TGTGCCAGCAGTTTAGTTGTCGGGACTAGCTTTAACACAGATACGCAGTATTTT
CASSLVVGTSFNTDTQYF
>16|TRBV7-2|.|TRBJ1-4|many
TGTGCCAGCAGCCAACCACTGCGGGGTTGGGATGAAAAACTGTTTTTT
CASSQPLRGWDEKLFF
>16|TRBV2|.|TRBJ2-1|.
TGTGCCAGTCCTTTGGGGACGGAGAGCTCCTACAATGAGCAGTTCTTC
CASPLGTESSYNEQFF
>15|TRBV29-1|.|TRBJ1-1|.
TGCAGCGTTGAAGACCCTCCGACGGCCTACACTGAAGCTTTCTTT
CSVEDPPTAYTEAFF
>16|TRBV7-2|.|TRBJ2-1|many
TGTGCCAGCAGCCCCCGGGGCGCCAGCTCCTACAATGAGCAGTTCTTC
CASSPRGASSYNEQFF
>13|TRBV5-1|.|TRBJ2-7|.
TGCGCCAGCAGCTTGACAGCCCAACTCGAGCAGTACTTC
CASSLTAQLEQYF
>15|TRBV28|TRBD1|TRBJ1-1|few
TGTGCCAGCAGCGGGACAGGGGGCCTTCTATCTGAAGCTTTCTTT
CASSGTGGLLSEAFF
>14|TRBV2|TRBD1|TRBJ2-4|.
TGTGCCAGCAGTAGGGGACAGGCCAAAAACATTCAGTACTTC
CASSRGQAKNIQYF
>15|TRBV27|TRBD1|TRBJ1-1|few
TGTGCCAGCAGCCGGGACAGAATCATGAACACTGAAGCTTTCTTT
CASSRDRIMNTEAFF
>13|TRBV7-2|.|TRBJ1-1|many
TGTGCCAGCAGCTATCTCGGCGGAACTGAAGCTTTCTTT
CASSYLGGTEAFF
>17|TRBV4-1|.|TRBJ2-1|.
TGCGCCAGCAGCCAATCTCCCCTAGGACTAGGGGGCAATGAGCAGTTCTTC
CASSQSPLGLGGNEQFF
>17|TRBV15|.|TRBJ2-1|.
TGTGCCACCAGCGTACTTTCCGGGGCTAGCCTATCGGATGAGCAGTTCTTC
CATSVLSGASLSDEQFF
>16|TRBV7-6|.|TRBJ2-1|many
TGTGCCAGCAGCTTAGTGACGGCGGTCCCCCACAATGAGCAGTTCTTC
CASSLVTAVPHNEQFF